The clone carrying this T cell receptor (beta chain) was observed a few times. The target antigen is unknown. This CDR3 spans 14 amino acids. Trimming removed 7 bases from V and 1 base from J, with 13 bases in between. A single record per CDR3 protein comes from TCRdb applying MiXCR to the RT-PCR reads. The sample has 250,000 to 350,000 distinct CDR3 sequences; around 22% are singletons. This sample was included in a study of response to subunit inactivated influenza vaccine. The study, taken as a whole, reports: The authors put forward the suggestion that each seasonal influenza vaccination may bring in only a limited number of new T cells.

The chain employs TRBV12-3 or TRBV12-4 and TRBJ1-2; D remains unclear. The material sequenced was PBMCs from blood, taken 21 months after vaccination. This clonotype was obtained from a man between 50 and 70 years old who received an inactivated influenza vaccine. For the CDR3, the DNA is TGTGCCAGCACCCTGGACCGTCTTAACTATGGCTACACCTTC. Its translation is CASTLDRLNYGYTF.